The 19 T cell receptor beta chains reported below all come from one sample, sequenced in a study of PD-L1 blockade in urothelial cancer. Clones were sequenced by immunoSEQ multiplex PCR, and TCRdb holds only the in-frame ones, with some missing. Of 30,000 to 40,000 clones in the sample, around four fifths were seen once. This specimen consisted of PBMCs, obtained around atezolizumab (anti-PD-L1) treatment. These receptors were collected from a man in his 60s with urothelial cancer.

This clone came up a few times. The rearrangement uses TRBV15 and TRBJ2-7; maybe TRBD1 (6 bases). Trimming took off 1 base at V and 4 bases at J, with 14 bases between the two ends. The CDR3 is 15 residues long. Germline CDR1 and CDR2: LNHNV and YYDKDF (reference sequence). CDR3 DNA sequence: TGTGCCACCAGCAGAGCAAGGGACACGGAATACGAGCAGTACTTC. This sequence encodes CATSRARDTEYEQYF.

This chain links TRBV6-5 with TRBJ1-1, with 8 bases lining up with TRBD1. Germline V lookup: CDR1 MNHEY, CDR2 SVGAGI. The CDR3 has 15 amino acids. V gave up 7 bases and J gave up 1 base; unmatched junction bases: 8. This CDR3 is CASTPGQGENTEAFF. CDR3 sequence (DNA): TGTGCCAGCACCCCAGGACAGGGTGAGAACACTGAAGCTTTCTTT.

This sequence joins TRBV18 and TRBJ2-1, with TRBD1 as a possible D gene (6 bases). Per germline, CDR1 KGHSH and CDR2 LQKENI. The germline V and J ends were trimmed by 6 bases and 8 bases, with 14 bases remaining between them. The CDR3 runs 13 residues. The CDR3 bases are TGTGCCAGCTCCACACAGGGTACGGATGAGCAGTTCTTC. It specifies CASSTQGTDEQFF.

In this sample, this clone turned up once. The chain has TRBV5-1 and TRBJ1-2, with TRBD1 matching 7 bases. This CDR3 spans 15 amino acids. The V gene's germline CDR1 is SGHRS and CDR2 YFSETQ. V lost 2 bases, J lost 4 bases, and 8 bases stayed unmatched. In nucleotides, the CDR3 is TGCGCCAGCAGCTTAACAGGGGATAGCCTCTATGGCTACACCTTC. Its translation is CASSLTGDSLYGYTF.

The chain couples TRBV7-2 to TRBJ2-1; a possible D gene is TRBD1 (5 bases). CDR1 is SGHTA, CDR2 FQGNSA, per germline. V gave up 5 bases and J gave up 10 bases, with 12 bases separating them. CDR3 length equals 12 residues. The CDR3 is CASSLTSGEQFF. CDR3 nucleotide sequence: TGTGCCAGCAGCCTGACGTCAGGGGAGCAGTTCTTC. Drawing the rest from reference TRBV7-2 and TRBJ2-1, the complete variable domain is GAGVSQSPSNKVTEKGKDVELRCDPISGHTALYWYRQSLGQGLEFLIYFQGNSAPDKSGLPSDRFSAERTGGSVSTLTIQRTQQEDSAVYLCASSLTSGEQFFGPGTRLTVL.

Here the CDR3 reads CASSNRTDGYTF. DNA of the CDR3: TGTGCCAGCAGCAATCGGACAGATGGCTACACCTTC. The V and J genes are TRBV21-1 and TRBJ1-2; TRBD1 was called by the table and not checked on the DNA. TRBV21-1 is a recognized pseudogene. The CDR3 loop spans 12 amino acids.

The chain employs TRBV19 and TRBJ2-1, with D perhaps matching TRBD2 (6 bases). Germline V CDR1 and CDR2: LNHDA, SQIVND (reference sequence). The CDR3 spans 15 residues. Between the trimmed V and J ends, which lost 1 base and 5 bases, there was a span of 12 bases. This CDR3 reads CASSIGGLVDNEQFF. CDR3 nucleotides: TGTGCCAGTAGTATAGGGGGACTTGTCGACAATGAGCAGTTCTTC.

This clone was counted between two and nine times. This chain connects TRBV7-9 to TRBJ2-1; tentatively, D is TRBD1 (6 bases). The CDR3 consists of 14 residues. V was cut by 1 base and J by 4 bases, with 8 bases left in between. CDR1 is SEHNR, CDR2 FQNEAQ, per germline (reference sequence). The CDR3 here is CASSLGQDYNEQFF. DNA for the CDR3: TGTGCCAGCAGCTTAGGACAGGATTACAATGAGCAGTTCTTC.

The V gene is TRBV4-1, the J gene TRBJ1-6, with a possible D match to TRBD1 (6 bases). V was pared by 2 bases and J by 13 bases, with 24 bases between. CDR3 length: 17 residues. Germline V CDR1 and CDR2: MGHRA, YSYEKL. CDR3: CASSQHPLTGPQTPLHF. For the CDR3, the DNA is TGCGCCAGCAGCCAACACCCCTTGACAGGCCCACAGACCCCCCTCCACTTT.

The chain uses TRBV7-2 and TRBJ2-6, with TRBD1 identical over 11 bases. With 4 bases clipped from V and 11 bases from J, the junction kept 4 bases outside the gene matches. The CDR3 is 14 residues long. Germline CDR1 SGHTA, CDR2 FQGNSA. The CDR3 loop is CASSSLGQGDVLTF. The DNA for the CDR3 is TGTGCCAGCAGCTCCCTGGGACAGGGGGACGTCCTGACTTTC. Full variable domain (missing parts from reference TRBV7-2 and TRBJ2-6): GAGVSQSPSNKVTEKGKDVELRCDPISGHTALYWYRQSLGQGLEFLIYFQGNSAPDKSGLPSDRFSAERTGGSVSTLTIQRTQQEDSAVYLCASSSLGQGDVLTFGAGSRLTVL.

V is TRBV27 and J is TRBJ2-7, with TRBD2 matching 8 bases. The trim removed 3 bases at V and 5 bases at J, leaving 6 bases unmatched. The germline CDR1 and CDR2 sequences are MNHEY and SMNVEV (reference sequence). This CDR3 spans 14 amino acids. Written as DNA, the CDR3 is TGTGCCAGCAGTTTTGGCGGGAGGATCAACGAGCAGTACTTC. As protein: CASSFGGRINEQYF.

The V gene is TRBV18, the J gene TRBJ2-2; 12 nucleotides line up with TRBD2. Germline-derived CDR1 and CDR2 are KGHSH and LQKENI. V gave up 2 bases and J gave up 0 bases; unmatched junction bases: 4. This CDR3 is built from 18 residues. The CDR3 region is CASSPNLAGGPNTGELFF. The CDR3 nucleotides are TGTGCCAGCTCACCAAACCTAGCGGGAGGGCCGAACACCGGGGAGCTGTTTTTT.

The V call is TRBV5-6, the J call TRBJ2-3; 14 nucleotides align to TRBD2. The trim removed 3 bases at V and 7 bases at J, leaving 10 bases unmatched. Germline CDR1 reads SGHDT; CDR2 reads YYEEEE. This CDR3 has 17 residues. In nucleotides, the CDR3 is TGTGCCAGCAGCTACCGACTAGCGGGGGGGGGTATGCATACGCAGTATTTT. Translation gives CASSYRLAGGGMHTQYF.

Written as DNA, the CDR3 is TGTGCCAGCAGTTACGGGATCTCCTACAATGAGCAGTTCTTC. Translating gives CASSYGISYNEQFF. The genes are TRBV25-1 and TRBJ2-1; D might be TRBD2 (5 bases). The germline V gene has CDR1 MGHDK and CDR2 SYGVNS. The CDR3 contains 14 residues. The germline V and J ends were trimmed by 5 bases and 0 bases, with 8 bases remaining between them.

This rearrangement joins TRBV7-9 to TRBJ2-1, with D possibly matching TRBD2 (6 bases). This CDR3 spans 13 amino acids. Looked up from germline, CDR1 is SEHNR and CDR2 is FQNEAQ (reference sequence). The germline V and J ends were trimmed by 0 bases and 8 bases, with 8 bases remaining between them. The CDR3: CASSLAPGDEQFF. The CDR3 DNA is TGTGCCAGCAGCTTAGCCCCGGGGGATGAGCAGTTCTTC.

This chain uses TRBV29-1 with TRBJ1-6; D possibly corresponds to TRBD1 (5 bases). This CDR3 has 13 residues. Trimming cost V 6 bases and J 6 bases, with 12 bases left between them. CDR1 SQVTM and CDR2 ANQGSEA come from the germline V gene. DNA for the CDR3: TGCAGCGTGGGACGGGGGACTAATTCACCCCTCCACTTT. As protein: CSVGRGTNSPLHF.

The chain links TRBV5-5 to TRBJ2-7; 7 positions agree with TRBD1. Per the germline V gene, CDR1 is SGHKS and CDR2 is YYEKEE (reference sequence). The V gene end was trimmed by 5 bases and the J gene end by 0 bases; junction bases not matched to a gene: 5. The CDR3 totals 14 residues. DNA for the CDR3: TGTGCCAGCAGGCCGACAGGGAGCTCCTACGAGCAGTACTTC. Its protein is CASRPTGSSYEQYF.

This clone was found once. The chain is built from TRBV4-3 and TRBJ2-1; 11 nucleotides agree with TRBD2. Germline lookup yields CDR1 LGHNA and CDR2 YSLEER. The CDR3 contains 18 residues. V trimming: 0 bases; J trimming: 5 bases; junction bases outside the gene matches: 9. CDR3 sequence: CASSQDSQTSGTHNEQFF. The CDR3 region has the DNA TGCGCCAGCAGCCAAGATTCCCAGACTAGCGGGACCCACAATGAGCAGTTCTTC.

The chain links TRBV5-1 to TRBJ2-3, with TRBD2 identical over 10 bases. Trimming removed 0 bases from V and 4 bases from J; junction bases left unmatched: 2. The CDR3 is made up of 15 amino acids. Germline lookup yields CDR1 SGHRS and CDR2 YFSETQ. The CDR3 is CASSLDGTSADTQYF. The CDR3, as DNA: TGCGCCAGCAGCTTGGACGGGACTAGCGCAGATACGCAGTATTTT. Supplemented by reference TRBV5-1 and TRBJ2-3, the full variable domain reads KAGVTQTPRYLIKTRGQQVTLSCSPISGHRSVSWYQQTPGQGLQFLFEYFSETQRNKGNFPGRFSGRQFSNSRSEMNVSTLELGDSALYLCASSLDGTSADTQYFGPGTRLTVL.